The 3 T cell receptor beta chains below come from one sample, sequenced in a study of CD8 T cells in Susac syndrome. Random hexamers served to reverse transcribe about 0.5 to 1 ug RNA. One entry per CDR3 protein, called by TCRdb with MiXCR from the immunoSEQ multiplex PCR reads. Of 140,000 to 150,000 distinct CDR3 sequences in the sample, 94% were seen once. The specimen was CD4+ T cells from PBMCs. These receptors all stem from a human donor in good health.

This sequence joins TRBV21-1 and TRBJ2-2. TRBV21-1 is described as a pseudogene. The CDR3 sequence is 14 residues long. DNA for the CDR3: TGTGCCAGCAGCAAAGCGGACAACACCGGGGAGCTGTTTTTT. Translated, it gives CASSKADNTGELFF.

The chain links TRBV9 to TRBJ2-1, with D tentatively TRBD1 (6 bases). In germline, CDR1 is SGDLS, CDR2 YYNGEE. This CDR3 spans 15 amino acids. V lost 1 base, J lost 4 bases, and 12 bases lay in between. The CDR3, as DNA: TGTGCCAGCAGCGTAACAGGGTCGACTTACAATGAGCAGTTCTTC. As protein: CASSVTGSTYNEQFF.

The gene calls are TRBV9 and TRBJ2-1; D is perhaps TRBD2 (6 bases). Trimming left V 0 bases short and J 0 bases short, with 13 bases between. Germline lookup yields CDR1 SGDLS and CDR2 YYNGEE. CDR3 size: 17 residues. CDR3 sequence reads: CASSVGHGGTSYNEQFF. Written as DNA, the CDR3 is TGTGCCAGCAGCGTAGGGCATGGCGGGACCTCCTACAATGAGCAGTTCTTC.